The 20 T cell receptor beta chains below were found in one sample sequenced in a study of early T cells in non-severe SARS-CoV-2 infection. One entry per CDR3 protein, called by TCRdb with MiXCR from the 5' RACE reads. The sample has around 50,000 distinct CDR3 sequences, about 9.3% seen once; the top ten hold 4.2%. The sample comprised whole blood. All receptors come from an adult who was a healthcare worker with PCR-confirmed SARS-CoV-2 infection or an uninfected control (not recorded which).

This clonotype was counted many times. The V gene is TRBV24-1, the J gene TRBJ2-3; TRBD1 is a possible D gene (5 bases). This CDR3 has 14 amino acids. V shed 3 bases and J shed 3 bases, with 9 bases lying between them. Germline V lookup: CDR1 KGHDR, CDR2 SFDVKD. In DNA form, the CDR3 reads TGTGCCACCAGTGATCCCGACAGTACAGATACGCAGTATTTT. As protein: CATSDPDSTDTQYF.

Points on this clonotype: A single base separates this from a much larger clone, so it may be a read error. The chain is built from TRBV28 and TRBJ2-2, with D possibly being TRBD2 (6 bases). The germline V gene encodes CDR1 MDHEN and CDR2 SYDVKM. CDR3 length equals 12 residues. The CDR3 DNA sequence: TGTGCCAGCAGCAGGCTTGGAGGGGAGCTGTCTTTT. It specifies CASSRLGGELSF.

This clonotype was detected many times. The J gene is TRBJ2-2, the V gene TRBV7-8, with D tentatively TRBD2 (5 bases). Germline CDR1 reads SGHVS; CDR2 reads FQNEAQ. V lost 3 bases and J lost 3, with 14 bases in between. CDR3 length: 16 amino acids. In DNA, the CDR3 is TGTGCCAGCAGCTTTCCGGGGATGATGGACACCGGGGAGCTGTTTTTT. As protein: CASSFPGMMDTGELFF.

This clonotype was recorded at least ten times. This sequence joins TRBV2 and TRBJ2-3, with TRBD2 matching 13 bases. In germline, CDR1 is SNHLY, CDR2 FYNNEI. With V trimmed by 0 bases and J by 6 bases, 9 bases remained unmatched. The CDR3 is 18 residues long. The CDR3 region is CASSEANSGTSGADTQYF. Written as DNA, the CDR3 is TGTGCCAGCAGTGAAGCGAACTCCGGGACTAGCGGGGCCGATACGCAGTATTTT. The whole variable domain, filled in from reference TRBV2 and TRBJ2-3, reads EPEVTQTPSHQVTQMGQEVILRCVPISNHLYFYWYRQILGQKVEFLVSFYNNEISEKSEIFDDQFSVERPDGSNFTLKIRSTKLEDSAMYFCASSEANSGTSGADTQYFGPGTRLTVL.

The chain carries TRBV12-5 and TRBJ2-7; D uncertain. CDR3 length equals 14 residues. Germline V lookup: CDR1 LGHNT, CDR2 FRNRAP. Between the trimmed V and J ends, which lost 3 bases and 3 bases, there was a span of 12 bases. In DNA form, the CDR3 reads TGTGCTAGTGGTTTAGGAACGGGTGGCTACGAGCAGTACTTC. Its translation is CASGLGTGGYEQYF.

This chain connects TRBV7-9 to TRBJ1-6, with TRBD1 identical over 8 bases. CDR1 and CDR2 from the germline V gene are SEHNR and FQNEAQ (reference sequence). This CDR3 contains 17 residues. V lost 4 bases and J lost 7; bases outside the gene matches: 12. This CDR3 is CASSSDGGQGQNSPLHF. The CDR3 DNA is TGTGCCAGCAGCTCAGACGGTGGACAGGGCCAAAATTCACCCCTCCACTTT.

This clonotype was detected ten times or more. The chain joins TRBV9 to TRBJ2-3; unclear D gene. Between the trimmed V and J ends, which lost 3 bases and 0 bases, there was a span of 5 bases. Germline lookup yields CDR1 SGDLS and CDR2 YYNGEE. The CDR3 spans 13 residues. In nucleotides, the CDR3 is TGTGCCAGCAGCGCAGGCAGCACAGATACGCAGTATTTT. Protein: CASSAGSTDTQYF.

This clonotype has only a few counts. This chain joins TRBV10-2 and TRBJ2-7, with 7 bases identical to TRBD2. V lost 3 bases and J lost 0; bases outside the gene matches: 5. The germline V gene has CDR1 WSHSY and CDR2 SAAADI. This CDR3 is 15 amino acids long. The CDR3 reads CASSDQGGSSYEQYF. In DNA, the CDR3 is TGCGCCAGCAGTGATCAGGGCGGGAGCTCCTACGAGCAGTACTTC.

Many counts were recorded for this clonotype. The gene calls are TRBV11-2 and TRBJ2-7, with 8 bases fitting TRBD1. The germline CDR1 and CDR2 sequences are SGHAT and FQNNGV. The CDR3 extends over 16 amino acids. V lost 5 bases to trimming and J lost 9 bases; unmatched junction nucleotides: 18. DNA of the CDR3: TGTGCCAGCAGCCCTAGAGACAGGGGCCCTATCATGGCGCAGTACTTC. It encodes CASSPRDRGPIMAQYF.

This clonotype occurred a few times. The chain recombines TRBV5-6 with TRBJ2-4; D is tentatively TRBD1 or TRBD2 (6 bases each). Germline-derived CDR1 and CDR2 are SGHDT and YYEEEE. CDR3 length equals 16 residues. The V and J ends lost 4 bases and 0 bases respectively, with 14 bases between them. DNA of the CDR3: TGTGCCAGCAGCGGCGGGACAATACTAGCCAAAAACATTCAGTACTTC. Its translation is CASSGGTILAKNIQYF.

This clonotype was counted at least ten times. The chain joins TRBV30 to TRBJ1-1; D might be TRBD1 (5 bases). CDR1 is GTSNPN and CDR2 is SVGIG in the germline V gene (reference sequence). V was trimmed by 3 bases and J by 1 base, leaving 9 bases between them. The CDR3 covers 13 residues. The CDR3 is CAWRSRANTEAFF. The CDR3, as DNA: TGTGCCTGGAGGTCCAGGGCGAACACTGAAGCTTTCTTT.

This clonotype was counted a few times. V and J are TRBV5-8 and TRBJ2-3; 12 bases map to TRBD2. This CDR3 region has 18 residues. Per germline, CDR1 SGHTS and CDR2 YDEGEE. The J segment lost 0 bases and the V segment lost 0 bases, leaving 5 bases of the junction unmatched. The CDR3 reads CASSLGTSGDSSTDTQYF. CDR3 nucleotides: TGTGCCAGCAGCTTGGGGACTAGCGGGGATTCTAGCACAGATACGCAGTATTTT.

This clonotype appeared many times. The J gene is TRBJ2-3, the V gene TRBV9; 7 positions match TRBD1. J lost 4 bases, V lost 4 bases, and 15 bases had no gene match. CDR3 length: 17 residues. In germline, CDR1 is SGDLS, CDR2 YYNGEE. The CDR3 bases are TGTGCCAGCAGCCCTCCTCCTCCGGGACAGATAGCAGATACGCAGTATTTT. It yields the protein CASSPPPPGQIADTQYF.

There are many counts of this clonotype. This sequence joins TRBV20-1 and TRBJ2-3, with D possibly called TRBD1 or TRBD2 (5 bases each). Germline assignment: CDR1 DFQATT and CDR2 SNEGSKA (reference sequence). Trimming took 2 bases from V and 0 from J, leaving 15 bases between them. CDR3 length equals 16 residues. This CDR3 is CSARYPGTGSTDTQYF. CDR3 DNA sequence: TGCAGTGCTAGATATCCCGGGACGGGTAGCACAGATACGCAGTATTTT.

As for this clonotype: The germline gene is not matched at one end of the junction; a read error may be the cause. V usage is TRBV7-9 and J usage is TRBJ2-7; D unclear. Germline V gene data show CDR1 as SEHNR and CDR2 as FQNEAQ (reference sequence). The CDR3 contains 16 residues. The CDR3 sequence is CAGSRYTSPRDGEQYF. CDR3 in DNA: TGTGCCGGCAGCCGATACACGAGCCCCAGAGACGGCGAGCAGTACTTC.

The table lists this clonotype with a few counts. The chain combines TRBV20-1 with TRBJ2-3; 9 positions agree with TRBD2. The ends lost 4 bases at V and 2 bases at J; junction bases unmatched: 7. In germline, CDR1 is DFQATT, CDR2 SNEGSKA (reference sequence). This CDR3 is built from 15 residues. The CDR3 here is CSAKGASGATDTQYF. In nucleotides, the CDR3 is TGCAGTGCTAAGGGCGCTAGCGGGGCCACAGATACGCAGTATTTT.

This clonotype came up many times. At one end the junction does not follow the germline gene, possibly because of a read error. The CDR3 spells CASSQVLGNAEAFF. CDR3 DNA sequence: TGTGCCAGCAGCCAAGTTCTAGGGAACGCTGAAGCTTTCTTT. The rearrangement uses TRBV14 and TRBJ1-1; no clear D gene. Germline CDR1 and CDR2: SGHDN and FVKESK. This CDR3 has 14 residues.

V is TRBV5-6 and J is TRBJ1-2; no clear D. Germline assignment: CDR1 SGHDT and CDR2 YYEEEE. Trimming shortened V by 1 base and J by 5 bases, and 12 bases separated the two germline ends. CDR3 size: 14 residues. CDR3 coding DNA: TGTGCCAGCAGCTTGTTCACAGTTAATTATGGCTACACCTTC. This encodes CASSLFTVNYGYTF.

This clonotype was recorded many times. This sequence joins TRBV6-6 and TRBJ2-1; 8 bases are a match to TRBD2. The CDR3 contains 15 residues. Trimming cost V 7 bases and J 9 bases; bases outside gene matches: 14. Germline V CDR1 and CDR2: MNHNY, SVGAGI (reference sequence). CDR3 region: CASTVTGTSSGEQFF. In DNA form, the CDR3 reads TGTGCCAGCACCGTTACCGGGACTAGTTCTGGTGAGCAGTTCTTC.

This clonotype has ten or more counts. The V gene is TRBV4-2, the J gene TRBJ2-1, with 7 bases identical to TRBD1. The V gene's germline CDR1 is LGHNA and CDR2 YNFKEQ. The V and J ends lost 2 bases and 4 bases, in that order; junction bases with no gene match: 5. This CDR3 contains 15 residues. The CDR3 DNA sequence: TGTGCCAGCAGCCAAAACAGGGGCCCATACAATGAGCAGTTCTTC. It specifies CASSQNRGPYNEQFF.